These 31 T cell receptor beta chains share one sample of origin, sequenced in a study of blood T cell repertoires in COVID-19 (dated by TCRdb to 2019 to 2021). The library was made by the immunoSEQ multiplex PCR assay. TCRdb's version of the immuneACCESS table is confined to in-frame rearrangements and falls short of the full clone set. An unresolved V gene accounts for under half of the shortfall where checked; the remainder is of unknown origin. Here the sample has approximately 94,000 clones; under 90% occur a single time. The ten top clones hold roughly 13% of the sample. Sequencing was done on a sample of peripheral blood. Source of these receptors: a human donor in a cohort sampled during active COVID-19.

CDR3 protein: CASSLAGAVGQGFDEQYF. DNA of the CDR3: TGCGCCAGCAGCTTGGCCGGGGCAGTGGGACAGGGGTTCGACGAGCAGTACTTC. The rearrangement links TRBV5-1 to TRBJ2-7, with 10 bases aligning to TRBD1. Germline assignment: CDR1 SGHRS and CDR2 YFSETQ. The CDR3 is 18 residues long. V gave up 0 bases and J gave up 5 bases; unmatched junction bases: 14.

The chain carries TRBV7-9 and TRBJ2-7; TRBD2 is a possible D gene (5 bases). The ends were cut back, 1 base at V and 7 bases at J, with 17 bases in the middle. The CDR3 sequence is 15 residues long. Germline V CDR1 and CDR2: SEHNR, FQNEAQ (reference sequence). The CDR3 DNA follows: TGTGCCAGCAGCTTAGGTGGCGGGCTCATCCAGGAGCAGTACTTC. Its translation is CASSLGGGLIQEQYF.

V gene TRBV3-1 (or the pseudogene TRBV3-2) combines with J gene TRBJ2-5; D is uncertain. Trimming removed 2 bases from V and 5 bases from J, with 3 bases in between. The CDR3 covers 11 residues. The germline V gene encodes CDR1 LGHDT and CDR2 YNNKEL (reference sequence). This CDR3 reads CASSQRETQYF. CDR3 sequence (DNA): TGTGCCAGCAGCCAACGGGAGACCCAGTACTTC.

The chain couples TRBV27 to TRBJ1-6; 9 bases match TRBD1. The CDR3 covers 15 residues. The germline V gene has CDR1 MNHEY and CDR2 SMNVEV (reference sequence). V gave up 5 bases and J gave up 6 bases; unmatched junction bases: 5. The DNA for the CDR3 is TGTGCCAGCAGTCCCCGGACAGGGGCTAATTCACCCCTCCACTTT. Translation gives CASSPRTGANSPLHF.

The chain carries TRBV7-2 and TRBJ2-7; 9 nucleotides align to TRBD1. The ends lost 3 bases at V and 6 bases at J; junction bases unmatched: 9. CDR1 and CDR2 from the germline V gene are SGHTA and FQGNSA. CDR3 size: 15 residues. CDR3 region: CASSFGQGRLFEQYF. The CDR3 bases are TGTGCCAGCAGCTTTGGACAGGGGCGCTTATTCGAGCAGTACTTC.

This chain connects TRBV6-5 to TRBJ2-5; 8 bases are shared with TRBD2. Per the germline V gene, CDR1 is MNHEY and CDR2 is SVGAGI. There are 15 residues in the CDR3. J was trimmed by 1 base and V by 4 bases; bases with no gene match: 5. CDR3 protein: CASSSSGGIQETQYF. The CDR3 DNA reads TGTGCCAGCAGTTCCTCGGGGGGGATCCAAGAGACCCAGTACTTC.

The V call is TRBV7-8, the J call TRBJ1-2, with 8 nucleotides matching TRBD1. The CDR3 is 17 amino acids. V dropped 1 base and J dropped 4; count of bases not matched to a gene: 11. Germline lookup yields CDR1 SGHVS and CDR2 FQNEAQ. CDR3 region: CASSLVGQGNRGYGYTF. The CDR3 DNA follows: TGTGCCAGCAGCTTAGTTGGACAGGGAAATAGGGGCTATGGCTACACCTTC. Full variable domain (outside the CDR3, taken from reference TRBV7-8 and TRBJ1-2): GAGVSQSPRYKVAKRGQDVALRCDPISGHVSLFWYQQALGQGPEFLTYFQNEAQLDKSGLPSDRFFAERPEGSVSTLKIQRTQQEDSAVYLCASSLVGQGNRGYGYTFGSGTRLTVV.

The chain has TRBV6-5 and TRBJ1-2, with D perhaps matching TRBD1 (5 bases). This CDR3 has 15 residues. The germline gives CDR1 MNHEY, CDR2 SVGAGI. Trimming removed 6 bases at V and 6 bases at J, with 20 bases between. This CDR3 is CASRRNWGGDNGYTF. CDR3 sequence (DNA): TGTGCCAGCAGGAGAAACTGGGGGGGGGATAATGGCTACACCTTC.

This clone was observed a handful of times. J is TRBJ1-6 and V is TRBV7-2, with D hard to call. V was shortened by 5 bases and J by 5 bases, with 10 bases between the two germline ends. CDR1 and CDR2 (germline): SGHTA, FQGNSA. The CDR3 sequence is 14 residues long. CDR3 loop: CASSKQNNNSPLHF. The DNA for the CDR3 is TGTGCCAGCAGCAAACAGAACAATAATTCACCCCTCCACTTT.

V and J are TRBV5-1 and TRBJ2-7, with TRBD1 identical over 8 bases. Germline-derived CDR1 and CDR2 are SGHRS and YFSETQ. V gave up 3 bases and J gave up 3 bases; unmatched junction bases: 5. This CDR3 contains 14 residues. CDR3 region: CASSSQGGFYEQYF. The CDR3 DNA sequence: TGCGCCAGCAGCTCACAGGGGGGATTCTACGAGCAGTACTTC.

The chain links TRBV11-2 to TRBJ2-1; D perhaps matches TRBD1 (5 bases). Germline values: CDR1 SGHAT, CDR2 FQNNGV. The CDR3 has 14 amino acids. V gave up 0 bases and J gave up 3 bases, with 6 bases separating them. CDR3 nucleotide sequence: TGTGCCAGCAGCTTAGAGGGGCTCTACAATGAGCAGTTCTTC. Its protein is CASSLEGLYNEQFF.

As concerns this clone: Other DNA sequences in the same sample also yield this CDR3. The rearrangement uses TRBV5-1 and TRBJ1-2; tentatively, D is TRBD1 (5 bases). The CDR3 covers 13 residues. V was trimmed by 2 bases and J by 2 bases, leaving 7 bases between them. Germline assignment: CDR1 SGHRS and CDR2 YFSETQ. CDR3 amino acids: CASSLDSNYGYTF. As DNA, the CDR3 is TGCGCCAGCAGCTTAGACAGCAACTATGGCTACACCTTC.

This clone was seen only once. V gene TRBV10-2 combines with J gene TRBJ1-6; D not resolved. Germline CDR1 WSHSY, CDR2 SAAADI. This CDR3 is 15 amino acids long. Trimming cost V 0 bases and J 5 bases, with 8 bases left between them. CDR3 residues: CASSESVGDNSPLHF. The CDR3 DNA reads as TGCGCCAGCAGTGAGTCGGTCGGGGATAATTCACCCCTCCACTTT.

This clone appeared a single time. The chain couples TRBV18 to TRBJ2-5; the match to TRBD2 covers 11 bases. The CDR3 totals 17 residues. The germline V gene encodes CDR1 KGHSH and CDR2 LQKENI. J lost 5 bases, V lost 1 base, and 9 bases had no gene match. CDR3 loop: CASSPRVSGRALETQYF. The DNA for the CDR3 is TGTGCCAGCTCACCACGAGTTAGCGGGAGGGCCCTGGAGACCCAGTACTTC. Drawing the rest from reference TRBV18 and TRBJ2-5, the complete variable domain is NAGVMQNPRHLVRRRGQEARLRCSPMKGHSHVYWYRQLPEEGLKFMVYLQKENIIDESGMPKERFSAEFPKEGPSILRIQQVVRGDSAAYFCASSPRVSGRALETQYFGPGTRLLVL.

This clone was detected a few times. This chain links TRBV19 with TRBJ1-2; D gene uncertain. V lost 2 bases and J lost 8, with 9 bases in between. Per germline, CDR1 LNHDA and CDR2 SQIVND (reference sequence). The CDR3 is 12 amino acids. In DNA form, the CDR3 reads TGTGCCAGTAGTATACGGGAGGGCGGCTACACCTTC. Its translation: CASSIREGGYTF.

The chain carries TRBV6-5 and TRBJ2-5, with TRBD2 identical over 7 bases. V shed 7 bases and J 5 bases; nucleotides not matched to a gene: 10. The CDR3 covers 14 residues. Germline V lookup: CDR1 MNHEY, CDR2 SVGAGI. CDR3 DNA: TGTGCCAGCACTCGCGGGGACTATTTGGAGACCCAGTACTTC. Translated, it gives CASTRGDYLETQYF.

The V gene is TRBV5-4, the J gene TRBJ2-1, with TRBD2 identical over 7 bases. Trimming removed 4 bases from V and 6 bases from J; junction bases left unmatched: 16. CDR1 and CDR2 from the germline V gene are SGHNT and YYREEE (reference sequence). The CDR3 extends over 17 amino acids. The CDR3: CASSPAPGGTASNEQFF. CDR3 nucleotide sequence: TGTGCCAGCAGCCCCGCCCCGGGGGGAACAGCGAGCAATGAGCAGTTCTTC.

The chain uses TRBV14 and TRBJ1-2, with TRBD1 matching 9 bases. J gave up 8 bases and V 0 bases, and 10 bases lay outside the gene matches. Germline CDR1 SGHDN, CDR2 FVKESK. The CDR3 runs 16 residues. The CDR3 is CASSQDPGQGRYGYTF. CDR3 nucleotides: TGTGCCAGCAGCCAAGATCCGGGACAGGGAAGGTACGGCTACACCTTC.

The chain carries TRBV2 and TRBJ2-2; weak D call: TRBD2 (5 bases). Germline V CDR1 and CDR2: SNHLY, FYNNEI. The CDR3 has 14 amino acids. The V end was cut by 4 bases, the J end by 3 bases, with 9 bases between. The CDR3 is CASSVGSDTGELFF. The CDR3 nucleotides read TGTGCCAGCAGTGTGGGGAGTGACACCGGGGAGCTGTTTTTT.

J is TRBJ1-6 and V is TRBV10-1; unclear D gene. CDR1 is WNHNN and CDR2 is SYGVQD in the germline V gene (reference sequence). The CDR3 is 13 residues long. V was clipped by 4 bases and J by 9 bases, with 10 bases between them. The CDR3 reads CASSGPAASPLHF. CDR3 nucleotides: TGCGCCAGCAGTGGACCGGCGGCTTCACCCCTCCACTTT.

The chain carries TRBV27 and TRBJ2-6; 14 positions agree with TRBD2. The CDR3 consists of 16 residues. Germline CDR1 MNHEY, CDR2 SMNVEV (reference sequence). Here the CDR3 reads CAEGLAGDSGANVLTF. The CDR3 bases are TGTGCAGAGGGACTAGCGGGAGATTCTGGGGCCAACGTCCTGACTTTC.

V gene TRBV30 combines with J gene TRBJ1-2, with a tentative D call TRBD1 (5 bases). This CDR3 region has 13 residues. CDR1 and CDR2 (germline): GTSNPN, SVGIG (reference sequence). V lost 3 bases to trimming and J lost 3 bases, with 11 bases between them. The CDR3 is CAWSRETDYGYTF. For the CDR3, the DNA is TGTGCCTGGAGCCGGGAGACAGACTATGGCTACACCTTC.

This clone appeared a few times. The rearrangement uses TRBV7-6 and TRBJ1-3, with 9 nucleotides matching TRBD1. V was clipped by 2 bases and J by 7 bases; unmatched bases: 6. This CDR3 has 15 residues. Germline CDR1 is SGHVS and CDR2 is FNYEAQ. The CDR3 reads CASSLSDRGTNTIYF. In DNA, the CDR3 is TGTGCCAGCAGCTTATCGGACAGGGGAACTAACACCATATATTTT.

This clone was seen a few times. J is TRBJ1-4 and V is TRBV6-1; weak D call: TRBD1 (5 bases). Trimming cost V 0 bases and J 8 bases, with 13 bases left between them. CDR1 and CDR2 from the germline V gene are MNHNS and SASEGT. CDR3 length equals 15 residues. The CDR3 DNA is TGTGCCAGCAGTGAAGCGGGGCCAGGGTGGGAAAAACTGTTTTTT. It specifies CASSEAGPGWEKLFF.

This sequence joins TRBV7-2 and TRBJ1-1; D unclear. V was trimmed by 5 bases and J by 6 bases, leaving 16 bases between them. Germline V gene lookup returns CDR1 SGHTA and CDR2 FQGNSA. The CDR3 spans 14 residues. The CDR3 DNA reads as TGTGCCAGCAGCCCCCCCCGCAGGCCCGCTGAAGCTTTCTTT. Translation: CASSPPRRPAEAFF.

The V and J genes are TRBV11-2 and TRBJ2-5; D is perhaps TRBD2 (6 bases). CDR3 size: 16 residues. In germline, CDR1 is SGHAT, CDR2 FQNNGV. V was cut by 5 bases and J by 4 bases, with 20 bases left in between. CDR3 DNA sequence: TGTGCCAGCAGCCGCGTGGCGGGGCGGCTAGTAGAGACCCAGTACTTC. It specifies CASSRVAGRLVETQYF.

The chain links TRBV19 to TRBJ1-5, with TRBD1 as a possible D gene (6 bases). The CDR3 is 17 residues long. Per the germline V gene, CDR1 is LNHDA and CDR2 is SQIVND (reference sequence). V lost 5 bases, J lost 3 bases, and 20 bases lay in between. CDR3 DNA sequence: TGTGCCAGTAGTCTTAGGACCGGCCGGGACAACAATCAGCCCCAGCATTTT. Its translation: CASSLRTGRDNNQPQHF.

V gene TRBV2 combines with J gene TRBJ2-1; 14 nucleotides align to TRBD2. Losses at the gene ends were 10 bases for V and 6 bases for J; bases not matched to a gene: 11. The V gene's germline CDR1 is SNHLY and CDR2 FYNNEI. The CDR3 extends over 16 amino acids. CDR3 nucleotide sequence: TGTGCCAACCTCCTGGGACTAGCGGGAGCGACCAATGAGCAGTTCTTC. This sequence encodes CANLLGLAGATNEQFF. The full variable domain, rest sourced from reference TRBV2 and TRBJ2-1, is EPEVTQTPSHQVTQMGQEVILRCVPISNHLYFYWYRQILGQKVEFLVSFYNNEISEKSEIFDDQFSVERPDGSNFTLKIRSTKLEDSAMYFCANLLGLAGATNEQFFGPGTRLTVL.

The gene calls are TRBV5-6 and TRBJ2-1; 8 positions agree with TRBD2. The CDR3 sequence is 14 residues long. Germline V gives CDR1 SGHDT, CDR2 YYEEEE. J lost 5 bases, V lost 2 bases, and 3 bases had no gene match. CDR3 sequence: CASSFPAGDNEQFF. The CDR3 bases are TGTGCCAGCAGCTTCCCAGCGGGAGACAATGAGCAGTTCTTC.

The CDR3 loop is CASSTTGLVVYGYTF. CDR3 nucleotide sequence: TGTGCCAGTAGTACTACAGGGCTTGTGGTCTATGGCTACACCTTC. The chain links TRBV19 to TRBJ1-2; the D gene is possibly TRBD1 (6 bases). The germline CDR1 and CDR2 sequences are LNHDA and SQIVND (reference sequence). There are 15 residues in the CDR3. V dropped 4 bases and J dropped 4 bases, with 16 bases sitting between them.

The rearrangement links TRBV18 to TRBJ2-2; possibly TRBD1 for D (6 bases). The V gene's germline CDR1 is KGHSH and CDR2 LQKENI. Trimming pared 3 bases from V and 3 bases from J, leaving 8 bases between. CDR3 length equals 14 residues. CDR3: CASSPQGYTGELFF. CDR3 DNA: TGTGCCAGCTCACCTCAGGGGTACACCGGGGAGCTGTTTTTT.